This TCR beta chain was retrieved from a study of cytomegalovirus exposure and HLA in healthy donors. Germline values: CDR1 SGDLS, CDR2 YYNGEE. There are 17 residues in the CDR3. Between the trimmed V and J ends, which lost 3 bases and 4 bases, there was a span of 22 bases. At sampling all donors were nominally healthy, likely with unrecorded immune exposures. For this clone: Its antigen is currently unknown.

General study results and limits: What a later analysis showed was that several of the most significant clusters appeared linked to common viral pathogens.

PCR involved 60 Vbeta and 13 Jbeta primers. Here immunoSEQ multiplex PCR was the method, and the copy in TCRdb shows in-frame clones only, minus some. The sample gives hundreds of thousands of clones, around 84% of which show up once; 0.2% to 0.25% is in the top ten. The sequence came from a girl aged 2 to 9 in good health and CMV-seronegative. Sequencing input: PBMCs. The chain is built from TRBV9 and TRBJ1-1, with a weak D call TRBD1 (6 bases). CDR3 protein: CASSGYGGLAKPTEAFF. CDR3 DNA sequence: TGTGCCAGCAGCGGTTACGGGGGGCTAGCAAAACCCACTGAAGCTTTCTTT.